Presented here are 5 T cell receptor beta chains from one specimen sequenced in a study of cytomegalovirus exposure and HLA in healthy donors. Primers: 60 Vbeta forward and 13 Jbeta reverse. Clones were read by immunoSEQ multiplex PCR, and TCRdb kept only the in-frame ones, dropping some. The table records about 160,000 clones, around four fifths of them present only once. Sequenced material: PBMCs. Receptor source: a woman between 25 and 40 years old in good health and CMV-seronegative.

The V and J genes are TRBV27 and TRBJ2-7; 8 nucleotides agree with TRBD2. Trimming removed 6 bases from V and 6 bases from J; junction bases left unmatched: 10. The V gene's germline CDR1 is MNHEY and CDR2 SMNVEV (reference sequence). The CDR3 has 14 residues. For the CDR3, the DNA is TGTGCCAGCAGGGTGCGGGGGGAGGGTACCGAGCAGTACTTC. It codes for CASRVRGEGTEQYF.

The rearrangement uses TRBV5-1 and TRBJ2-2; 8 bases are a match to TRBD2. V was clipped by 4 bases and J by 6 bases; unmatched bases: 8. Germline CDR1 and CDR2: SGHRS and YFSETQ. This CDR3 spans 15 amino acids. The DNA for the CDR3 is TGCGCCAGCAGCCGAGCGGGGGCCCGGGCCGGGGAGCTGTTTTTT. Its protein is CASSRAGARAGELFF.

The chain recombines TRBV28 with TRBJ2-5; 8 nucleotides align to TRBD2. The CDR3 loop spans 17 amino acids. Looked up from germline, CDR1 is MDHEN and CDR2 is SYDVKM. The J segment lost 5 bases and the V segment lost 8 bases, leaving 19 bases of the junction unmatched. The CDR3: CASSPGLAVFVTETQYF. Written as DNA, the CDR3 is TGTGCCAGCTCCCCCGGACTAGCTGTTTTCGTTACGGAGACCCAGTACTTC. Using reference TRBV28 and TRBJ2-5 for the parts outside the CDR3, the full variable domain is DVKVTQSSRYLVKRTGEKVFLECVQDMDHENMFWYRQDPGLGLRLIYFSYDVKMKEKGDIPEGYSVSREKKERFSLILESASTNQTSMYLCASSPGLAVFVTETQYFGPGTRLLVL.

Comments on this clone: A read error may produce the germline difference seen at one junction end. This chain uses TRBV28 with TRBJ1-2; the D gene is possibly TRBD1 (6 bases). CDR1 is MDHEN, CDR2 SYDVKM, per germline. CDR3 length: 14 amino acids. CDR3 protein: CASSPDRPNYSYTF. The CDR3 nucleotides are TGTGCCAGCAGTCCCGACAGGCCCAACTATAGCTACACCTTC.

The V call is TRBV11-2, the J call TRBJ1-2, with D perhaps matching TRBD1 (5 bases). CDR3 length equals 16 residues. In germline, CDR1 is SGHAT, CDR2 FQNNGV. V gave up 6 bases and J gave up 1 base, with 18 bases separating them. CDR3 sequence: CASSPVGRRVNYGYTF. DNA of the CDR3: TGTGCCAGCAGTCCTGTGGGGCGTCGGGTTAACTATGGCTACACCTTC.